The T cell receptor beta chain described here comes from a study of shared clonotypes between healthy human individuals (dated by TCRdb to the early 2020s). Regarding the complete study: The cohort comprised a couple of women and a few men aged 18 to 49 years. To estimate repertoire size and how much clonotypes are shared between individuals, the study performed deep sequencing of blood TCR repertoires from about five healthy adults. Each donor's leukapheresis produced roughly between roughly 0.85 and 10 billion PBMCs. Libraries were prepared and TCR repertoires were sequenced by different laboratories using diverse techniques, in order to increase sequencing depth and limit assay-specific biases. For each donor, CD4 naive and CD4 memory were each given three plates, CD8 naive was given two plates, and CD8 memory was given one plate.

CD8 naive samples consisted of CD45RO-negative cells that were positively selected for CCR7, yielding a CD45RA+CCR7+ population without TemRA cells. Donors were healthy HIV-negative adults with no recently reported acute infections or vaccinations. Every donor was a Caucasian adult residing in Nashville, Tennessee, USA. After blood collection by leukapheresis, PBMCs were isolated using Ficoll-Histopaque density gradient centrifugation and then cryopreserved in the vapor phase of liquid nitrogen. Purity and quantity of every magnetically sorted T cell population were checked by analytical flow cytometry. Genomic DNA was isolated from every sorted fraction and measured by UV absorbance on a Nanodrop 2000c. Using the deep immunoSEQ assay, TCR CDR3 regions were amplified from genomic DNA by multiplex PCR. For each cell subset, the extracted genomic DNA was distributed evenly across all wells of several immunoSEQ 96-well plates, and each plate served as one replicate. For sorted subsets, roughly 200 ng of genomic DNA, equivalent to 25,000 to 35,000 T cell genomes, went into each replicate PCR. The purified libraries were quantified using a Qubit 3.0 fluorometer, sized with a Bioanalyzer 2100, and then quantified again using the KAPA Library Quantification kit. Every immunoSEQ 96-well plate was sequenced on a dedicated single-read 150-cycle Illumina NextSeq 550 flow cell. The published analysis was carried out like this. The immunoSEQ output contained only junctional sequences without quality scores, so filtering could not match that applied to full-length reads. Sequences were annotated with PyIR, a Python wrapper for IgBLAST v1.9, and V/J genes and CDR3 were assigned using IMGT germline references. Reads with weak V/J assignments (E-value above 1e-6), missing CDR3, stop codons, out-of-frame junctions, or ambiguous translated residues were removed. V3J clonotypes were defined as sequences sharing an identical inferred V gene, J gene, and CDR3 amino acid sequence. The percentage overlap between two repertoires was calculated by dividing the number of shared unique clonotypes by the size of the smaller repertoire. Richness of each repertoire was evaluated using RTK rarefaction, the Chao1 estimator, and Recon v2.1 estimates of unobserved clonotypes. For all TCRbeta clonotypes obtained by the gDNA method from four donors, generation probabilities were computed with OLGA. TCRdb retrieved this table from immuneACCESS and kept in-frame rearrangements only. Not all clones are present; in checked studies, unresolved V genes account for under half, and no reason is known for the remainder. For V, J and clone size, that table is used; D and trimming come from the DNA. Within this sample are around 2,000,000 clones, with 85% to 95% of them counted one time only. Together, the top ten hold roughly 1.7% of the sample.

Of note for this clone: Its cognate antigen has yet to be identified. Base qualities are missing; no much larger clone stands one base away.

Study-level results and caveats: Sampling was restricted to blood, and TCR repertoires in tissues likely differ from the TCR repertoires found in blood. Incomplete sequencing was indicated by rarefaction of sorted-subset datasets, despite the large sequencing depth. Estimated clonotype richness was generally larger for naive than for memory subsets. The genetic and exposure-history diversity represented was limited by the small number of donors. Based on pairwise subsampling, the degree of clonotype sharing among donors was expected to be affected by sequencing depth. About 5% of naive CD4, roughly 3.5% of naive CD8, approximately 2% of memory CD4, and 0.4% of memory CD8 clonotypes were shared across several donors. Clonotypes shared by all four sorted-subset donors showed higher generation probabilities than non-shared clonotypes.

As encoded in the germline V gene, CDR1 is MNHNS while CDR2 is SASEGT. The V and J ends are trimmed by 6 bases and 7 bases, leaving 19 bases between them. Measured from the cysteine to the phenylalanine, the CDR3 is 15 residues long. Here the CDR3 DNA is all that survives: 45 bases in frame from base 1. This sequence originates from a young man in good health. Some clones in this sample may be carry-over from other donors' samples. Specimen: naive CD8+ T cells from PBMCs. Per the publication, the cell subset or site label means: CD45RA+CCR7+. The rearrangement joined TRBV6-1 to TRBJ1-5; the D gene is perhaps TRBD1, from 5 matching bases. The DNA sequence reads TGTGCCAGCAGCGCCCGAGGTGAGAGGGGACAGCCCCAGCATTTT. Translated, this gives CASSARGERGQPQHF.